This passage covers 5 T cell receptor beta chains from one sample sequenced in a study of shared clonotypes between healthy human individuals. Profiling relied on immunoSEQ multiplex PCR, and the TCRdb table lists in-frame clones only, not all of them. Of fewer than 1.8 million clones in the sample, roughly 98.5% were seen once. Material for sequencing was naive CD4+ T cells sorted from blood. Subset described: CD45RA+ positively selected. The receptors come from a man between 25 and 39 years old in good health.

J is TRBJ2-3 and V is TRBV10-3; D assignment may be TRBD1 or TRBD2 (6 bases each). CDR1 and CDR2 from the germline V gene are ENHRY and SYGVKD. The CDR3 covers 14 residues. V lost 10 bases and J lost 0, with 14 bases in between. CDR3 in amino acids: CATAQGTSTDTQYF. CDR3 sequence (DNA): TGTGCCACCGCCCAGGGGACTAGCACAGATACGCAGTATTTT.

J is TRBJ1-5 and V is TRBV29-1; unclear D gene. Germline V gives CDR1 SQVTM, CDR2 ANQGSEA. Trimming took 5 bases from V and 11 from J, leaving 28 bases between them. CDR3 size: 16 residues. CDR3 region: CSVLVSSGLPLLAQHF. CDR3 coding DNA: TGCAGCGTTTTAGTTTCCTCTGGACTTCCTCTGCTGGCCCAGCATTTT. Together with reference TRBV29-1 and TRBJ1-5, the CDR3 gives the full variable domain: SAVISQKPSRDICQRGTSLTIQCQVDSQVTMMFWYRQQPGQSLTLIATANQGSEATYESGFVIDKFPISRPNLTFSTLTVSNMSPEDSSIYLCSVLVSSGLPLLAQHFGDGTRLSIL.

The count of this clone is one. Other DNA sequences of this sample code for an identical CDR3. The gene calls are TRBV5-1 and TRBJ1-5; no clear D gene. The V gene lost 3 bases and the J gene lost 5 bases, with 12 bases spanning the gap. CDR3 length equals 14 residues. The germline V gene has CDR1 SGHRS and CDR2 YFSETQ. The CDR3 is CASSSGGRDQPQHF. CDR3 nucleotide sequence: TGCGCCAGCAGCTCCGGCGGGAGGGATCAGCCCCAGCATTTT.

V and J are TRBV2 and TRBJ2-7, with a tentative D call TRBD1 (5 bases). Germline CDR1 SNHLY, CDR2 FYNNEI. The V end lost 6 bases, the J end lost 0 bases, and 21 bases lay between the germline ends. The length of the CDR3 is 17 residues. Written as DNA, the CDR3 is TGTGCCAGCAGCCACCCTTCTCTCGGACAAATCTCCTACGAGCAGTACTTC. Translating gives CASSHPSLGQISYEQYF.

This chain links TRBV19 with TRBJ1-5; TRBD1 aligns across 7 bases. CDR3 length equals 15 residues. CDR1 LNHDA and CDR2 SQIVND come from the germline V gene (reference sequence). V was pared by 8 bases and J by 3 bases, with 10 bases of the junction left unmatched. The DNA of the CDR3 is TGTGCCAGTTACGGACAGGACGGACCCAATCAGCCCCAGCATTTT. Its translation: CASYGQDGPNQPQHF.